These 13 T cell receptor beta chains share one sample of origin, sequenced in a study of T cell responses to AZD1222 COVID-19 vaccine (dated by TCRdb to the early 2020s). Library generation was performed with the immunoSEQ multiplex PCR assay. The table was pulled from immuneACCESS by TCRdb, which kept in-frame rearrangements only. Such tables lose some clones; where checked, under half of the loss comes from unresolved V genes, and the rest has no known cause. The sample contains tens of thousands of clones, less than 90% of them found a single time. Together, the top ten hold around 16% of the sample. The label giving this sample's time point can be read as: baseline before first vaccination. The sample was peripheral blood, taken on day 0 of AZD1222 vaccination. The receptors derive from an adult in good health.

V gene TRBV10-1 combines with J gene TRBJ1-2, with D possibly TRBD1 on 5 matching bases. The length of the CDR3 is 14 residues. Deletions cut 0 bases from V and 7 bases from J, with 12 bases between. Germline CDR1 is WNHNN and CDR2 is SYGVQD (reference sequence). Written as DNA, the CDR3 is TGCGCCAGCAGTGAGTCTTCAGGGACGGGTGGCTACACCTTC. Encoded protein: CASSESSGTGGYTF.

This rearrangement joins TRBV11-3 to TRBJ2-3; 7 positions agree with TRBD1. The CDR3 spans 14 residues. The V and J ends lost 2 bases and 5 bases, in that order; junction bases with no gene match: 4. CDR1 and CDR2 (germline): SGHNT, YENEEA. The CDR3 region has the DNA TGTGCCAGCAGCTTAAACTCAGGGGGAGATACGCAGTATTTT. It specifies CASSLNSGGDTQYF.

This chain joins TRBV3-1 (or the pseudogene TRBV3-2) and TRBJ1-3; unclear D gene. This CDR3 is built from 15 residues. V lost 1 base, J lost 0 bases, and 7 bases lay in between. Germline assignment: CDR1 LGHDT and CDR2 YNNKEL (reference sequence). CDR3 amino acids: CASSQGRSSGNTIYF. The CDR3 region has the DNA TGTGCCAGCAGCCAAGGCAGGAGCTCTGGAAACACCATATATTTT.

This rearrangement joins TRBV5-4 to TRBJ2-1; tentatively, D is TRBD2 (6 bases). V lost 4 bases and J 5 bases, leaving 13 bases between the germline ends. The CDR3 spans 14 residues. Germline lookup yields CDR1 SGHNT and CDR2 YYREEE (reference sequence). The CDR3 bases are TGTGCCAGCAGCCCCCCCGGAGGGGACAATGAGCAGTTCTTC. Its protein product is CASSPPGGDNEQFF.

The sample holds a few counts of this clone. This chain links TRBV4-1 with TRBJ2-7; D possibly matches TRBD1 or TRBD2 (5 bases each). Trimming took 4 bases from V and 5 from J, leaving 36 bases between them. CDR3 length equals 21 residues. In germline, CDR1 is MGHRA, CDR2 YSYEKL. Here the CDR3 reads CASSPLDRVREQAEVFDEQYF. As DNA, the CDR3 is TGCGCCAGCAGCCCTCTTGACCGCGTCCGGGAACAGGCAGAGGTCTTTGACGAGCAGTACTTC.

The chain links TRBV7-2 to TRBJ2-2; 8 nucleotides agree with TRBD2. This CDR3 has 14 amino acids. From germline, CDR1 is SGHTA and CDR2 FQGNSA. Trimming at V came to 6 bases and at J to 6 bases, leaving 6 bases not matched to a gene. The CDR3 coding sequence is TGTGCCAGCAGGACCGGGACTAGTTCCGGGGAGCTGTTTTTT. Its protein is CASRTGTSSGELFF.

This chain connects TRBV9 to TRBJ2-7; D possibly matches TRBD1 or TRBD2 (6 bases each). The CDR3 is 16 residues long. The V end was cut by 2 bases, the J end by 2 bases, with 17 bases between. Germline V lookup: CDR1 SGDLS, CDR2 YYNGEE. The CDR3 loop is CASSVGPVGGTYEQYF. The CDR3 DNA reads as TGTGCCAGCAGCGTTGGGCCAGTCGGGGGCACCTACGAGCAGTACTTC.

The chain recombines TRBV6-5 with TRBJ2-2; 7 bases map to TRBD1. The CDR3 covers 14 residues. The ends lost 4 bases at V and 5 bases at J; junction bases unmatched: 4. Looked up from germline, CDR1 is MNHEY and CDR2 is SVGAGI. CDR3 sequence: CASSFDRETGELFF. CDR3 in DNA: TGTGCCAGCAGTTTTGACAGGGAAACCGGGGAGCTGTTTTTT.

This CDR3 reads CASSTTGTVVETQYF. The DNA of the CDR3 is TGTGCCAGCAGCACGACCGGGACCGTAGTAGAGACCCAGTACTTC. This sequence joins TRBV5-8 and TRBJ2-5; D may be TRBD1 or TRBD2 (5 bases each). V lost 4 bases, J lost 4 bases, and 17 bases lay in between. Germline CDR1 and CDR2: SGHTS and YDEGEE. CDR3 size: 15 residues.

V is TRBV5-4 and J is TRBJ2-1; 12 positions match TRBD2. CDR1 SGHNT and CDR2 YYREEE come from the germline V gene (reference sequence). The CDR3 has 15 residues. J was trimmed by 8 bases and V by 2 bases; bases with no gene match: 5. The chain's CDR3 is CASSFPTSGSYEQFF. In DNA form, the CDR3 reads TGTGCCAGCAGCTTCCCGACTAGCGGGAGCTATGAGCAGTTCTTC. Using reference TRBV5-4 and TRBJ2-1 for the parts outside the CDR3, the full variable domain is ETGVTQSPTHLIKTRGQQVTLRCSSQSGHNTVSWYQQALGQGPQFIFQYYREEENGRGNFPPRFSGLQFPNYSSELNVNALELDDSALYLCASSFPTSGSYEQFFGPGTRLTVL.

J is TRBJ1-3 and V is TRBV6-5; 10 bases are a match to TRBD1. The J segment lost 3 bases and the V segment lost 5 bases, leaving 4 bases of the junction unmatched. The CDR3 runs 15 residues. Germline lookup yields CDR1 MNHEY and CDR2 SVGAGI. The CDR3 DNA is TGTGCCAGCAGTCGACAGGGGGCGAATGGAAACACCATATATTTT. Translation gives CASSRQGANGNTIYF.

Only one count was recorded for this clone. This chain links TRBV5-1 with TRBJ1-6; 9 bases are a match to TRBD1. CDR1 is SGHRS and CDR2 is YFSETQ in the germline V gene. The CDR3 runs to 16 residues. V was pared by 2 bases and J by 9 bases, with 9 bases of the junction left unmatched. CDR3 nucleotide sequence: TGCGCCAGCAGCTTACAGGGGGCGGATGTAGGTTCACCCCTCCACTTT. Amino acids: CASSLQGADVGSPLHF.

The CDR3 here is CASSRLAEETQYF. DNA for the CDR3: TGTGCCAGCAGCCGACTAGCGGAAGAGACCCAGTACTTC. This chain joins TRBV11-3 and TRBJ2-5; 9 nucleotides agree with TRBD2. CDR3 length: 13 residues. Trimming at V came to 5 bases and at J to 3 bases, leaving 1 base not matched to a gene. Germline V CDR1 and CDR2: SGHNT, YENEEA.